A single TCR beta chain is shown here with its context. This specimen belongs to a study of T cell changes during pregnancy in multiple sclerosis. Germline-derived CDR1 and CDR2 are MNHEY and SVGAGI. Trimming cost V 8 bases and J 6 bases, with 17 bases left between them. The CDR3 covers 14 residues. The method was immunoSEQ multiplex PCR; TCRdb's version includes in-frame clones alone and lacks a portion of them. The sample includes over 60,000 clones, around 96% of them seen just once. The rearrangement links TRBV6-5 to TRBJ2-1; TRBD1 is a possible D gene (6 bases). The sample consisted of CD8+ T cells from peripheral blood mononuclear cells, taken after pregnancy. The receptor's source is a female donor with multiple sclerosis, enrolled in a pregnancy study. CDR3 in amino acids: CASGIRGRSNEQFF. The CDR3, as DNA: TGTGCCAGCGGAATCAGGGGCAGGAGCAATGAGCAGTTCTTC.